Sequencing of this TCR beta chain was carried out in a study of T cell responses to AZD1222 COVID-19 vaccine. The wider study: Second-dose intervals of approximately 4 or approximately 12 weeks were pooled. Points from the study as a whole: Vaccine-related CD4 TCRs covered spike, predominating at 160-218 and 743-854. At baseline, seropositivity was found in only a handful of AZD1222 recipients. Donor demographics were predominantly white British with a female majority; clonal diversity may be underestimated.

As for this clone: Its antigen is currently unknown.

CDR1 SGHRS and CDR2 YFSETQ come from the germline V gene. The junction had 4 bases not matched to a gene; V was cut back by 3 bases and J by 5 bases. The CDR3 contains 14 residues. The protocol was immunoSEQ multiplex PCR, while the TCRdb copy is restricted to in-frame clones and leaves out a portion. Of 150,000 to 200,000 clones listed, around 92% are singletons. This chain uses TRBV5-1 with TRBJ2-3, with TRBD2 matching over 9 bases. The sample in question was peripheral blood, obtained on day 0 of AZD1222 vaccination. This receptor was taken from an adult in good health. Here the CDR3 DNA reads TGCGCCAGCAGCTGGGGGACTAGCTTAGATACGCAGTATTTT. It encodes CASSWGTSLDTQYF.